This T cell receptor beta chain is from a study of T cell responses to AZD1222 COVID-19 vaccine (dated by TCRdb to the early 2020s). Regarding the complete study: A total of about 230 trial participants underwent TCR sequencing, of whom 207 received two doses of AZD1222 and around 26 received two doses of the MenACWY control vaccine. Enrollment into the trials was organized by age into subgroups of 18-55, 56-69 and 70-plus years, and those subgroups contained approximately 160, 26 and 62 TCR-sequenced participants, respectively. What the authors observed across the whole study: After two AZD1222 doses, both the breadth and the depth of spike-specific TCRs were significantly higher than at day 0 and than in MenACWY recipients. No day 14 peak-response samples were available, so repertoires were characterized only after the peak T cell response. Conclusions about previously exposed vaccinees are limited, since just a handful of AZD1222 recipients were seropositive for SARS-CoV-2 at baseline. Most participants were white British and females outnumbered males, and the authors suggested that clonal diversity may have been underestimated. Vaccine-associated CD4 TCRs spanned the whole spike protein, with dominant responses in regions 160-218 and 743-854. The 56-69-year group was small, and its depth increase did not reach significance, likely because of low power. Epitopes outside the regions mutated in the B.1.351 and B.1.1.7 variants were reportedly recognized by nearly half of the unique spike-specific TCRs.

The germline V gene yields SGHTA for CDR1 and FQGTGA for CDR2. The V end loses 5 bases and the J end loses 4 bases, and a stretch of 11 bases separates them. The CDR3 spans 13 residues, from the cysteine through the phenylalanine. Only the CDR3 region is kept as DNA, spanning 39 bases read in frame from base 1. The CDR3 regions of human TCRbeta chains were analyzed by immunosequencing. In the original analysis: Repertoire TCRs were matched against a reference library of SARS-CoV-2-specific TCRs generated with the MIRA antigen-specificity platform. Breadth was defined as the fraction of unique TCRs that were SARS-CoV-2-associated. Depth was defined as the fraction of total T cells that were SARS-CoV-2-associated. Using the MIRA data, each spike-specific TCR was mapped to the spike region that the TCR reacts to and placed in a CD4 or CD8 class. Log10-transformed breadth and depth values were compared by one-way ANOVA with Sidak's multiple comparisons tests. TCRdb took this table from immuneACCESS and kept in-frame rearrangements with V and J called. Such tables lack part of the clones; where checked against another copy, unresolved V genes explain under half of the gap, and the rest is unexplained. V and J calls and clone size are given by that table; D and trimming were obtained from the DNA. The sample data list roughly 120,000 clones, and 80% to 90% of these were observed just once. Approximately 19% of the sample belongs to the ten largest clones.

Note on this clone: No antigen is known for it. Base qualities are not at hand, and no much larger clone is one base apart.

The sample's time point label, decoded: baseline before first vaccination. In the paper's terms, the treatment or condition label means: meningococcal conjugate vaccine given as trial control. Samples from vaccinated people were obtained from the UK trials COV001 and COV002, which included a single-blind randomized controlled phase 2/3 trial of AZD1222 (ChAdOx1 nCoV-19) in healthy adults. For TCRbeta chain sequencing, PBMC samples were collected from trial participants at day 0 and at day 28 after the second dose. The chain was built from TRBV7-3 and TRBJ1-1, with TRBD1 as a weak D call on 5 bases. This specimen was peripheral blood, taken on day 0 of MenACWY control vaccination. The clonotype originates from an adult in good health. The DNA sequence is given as TGTGCCAGCAGCCCCCCCGGGGGCACTGAAGCTTTCTTT. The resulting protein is CASSPPGGTEAFF.